This entry lists 27 T cell receptor beta chains sequenced from one sample in a study of cytomegalovirus exposure and HLA in healthy donors. The PCR made use of 60 Vbeta and 13 Jbeta primers. Profiling relied on immunoSEQ multiplex PCR, and the TCRdb table lists in-frame clones only, not all of them. The sample carries some 140,000 clones, about three quarters recorded once. Sequencing input: PBMCs. Every receptor here comes from a woman between 40 and 55 years old in good health and CMV-seronegative.

This clone appeared a single time. The chain is built from TRBV28 and TRBJ1-5; 9 nucleotides agree with TRBD1. With 3 bases clipped from V and 6 bases from J, the junction kept 3 bases outside the gene matches. This CDR3 region has 14 residues. The germline CDR1 and CDR2 sequences are MDHEN and SYDVKM. The CDR3 bases are TGTGCCAGCAGTTTCGGGACAGGGACTCAGCCCCAGCATTTT. This codes for CASSFGTGTQPQHF.

The V and J genes are TRBV5-1 and TRBJ1-2; the D is unclear. CDR3 length equals 13 residues. Germline CDR1 reads SGHRS; CDR2 reads YFSETQ. Deletions cut 3 bases from V and 1 base from J, with 7 bases between. CDR3 in DNA: TGCGCCAGCAGCTCCACTGTTAACTATGGCTACACCTTC. Translated: CASSSTVNYGYTF.

V usage is TRBV5-4 and J usage is TRBJ1-2, with D maybe TRBD1 (6 bases). Per germline, CDR1 SGHNT and CDR2 YYREEE (reference sequence). This CDR3 comprises 14 residues. V gave up 6 bases and J gave up 0 bases, with 12 bases separating them. CDR3 DNA: TGTGCCAGCACCTTCCAGGGGCCTAACTATGGCTACACCTTC. Residues: CASTFQGPNYGYTF. The entire variable domain, with the rest obtained from reference TRBV5-4 and TRBJ1-2, is as follows: ETGVTQSPTHLIKTRGQQVTLRCSSQSGHNTVSWYQQALGQGPQFIFQYYREEENGRGNFPPRFSGLQFPNYSSELNVNALELDDSALYLCASTFQGPNYGYTFGSGTRLTVV.

The rearrangement uses TRBV5-6 and TRBJ2-4, with D possibly matching TRBD1 (6 bases). Germline CDR1 SGHDT, CDR2 YYEEEE. Deletions cut 2 bases from V and 5 bases from J, with 11 bases between. CDR3 length equals 14 residues. The CDR3 sequence: CASSLGGAENIQYF. The CDR3 nucleotides read TGTGCCAGCAGCTTAGGGGGAGCAGAAAACATTCAGTACTTC.

This clone has only a few counts. The rearrangement uses TRBV27 and TRBJ2-5, with 7 bases lining up with TRBD2. Germline CDR1 is MNHEY and CDR2 is SMNVEV (reference sequence). The junction had 11 bases not matched to a gene; V was cut back by 6 bases and J by 4 bases. The CDR3 runs 15 residues. CDR3 amino acids: CASRSAGGWGETQYF. In DNA form, the CDR3 reads TGTGCCAGCAGATCAGCCGGGGGGTGGGGAGAGACCCAGTACTTC.

This clone was seen just once. This chain joins TRBV28 and TRBJ1-4, with 7 bases matching TRBD1. The CDR3 spans 14 residues. From germline, CDR1 is MDHEN and CDR2 SYDVKM. Trimming took 5 bases from V and 7 from J; bases not matched to a gene: 7. Here the CDR3 DNA reads TGTGCCAGCAGTCCCGGGACAGTGGGTGAAAAACTGTTTTTT. Encoded protein: CASSPGTVGEKLFF.

V and J are TRBV6-5 and TRBJ1-1; 8 bases agree with TRBD1. Looked up from germline, CDR1 is MNHEY and CDR2 is SVGAGI. The trim removed 6 bases at V and 5 bases at J, leaving 8 bases unmatched. This CDR3 spans 14 amino acids. The CDR3 loop reads CASSSGGAGTEAFF. The DNA for the CDR3 is TGTGCCAGCAGCTCAGGGGGCGCGGGAACTGAAGCTTTCTTT.

This clone has just a few counts. The gene calls are TRBV7-9 and TRBJ1-1; 8 positions match TRBD1. Germline lookup yields CDR1 SEHNR and CDR2 FQNEAQ (reference sequence). The J segment lost 5 bases and the V segment lost 9 bases, leaving 5 bases of the junction unmatched. The CDR3 covers 12 residues. CDR3: CASSGGWTEAFF. The CDR3 DNA follows: TGTGCCAGTTCAGGGGGCTGGACTGAAGCTTTCTTT.

The chain is built from TRBV11-3 and TRBJ2-7; 7 positions agree with TRBD2. V lost 0 bases to trimming and J lost 3 bases; unmatched junction nucleotides: 5. This CDR3 has 15 residues. Per the germline V gene, CDR1 is SGHNT and CDR2 is YENEEA. This chain's CDR3 is CASSLDRLAVYEQYF. The DNA of the CDR3 is TGTGCCAGCAGCTTAGATAGGCTAGCGGTCTACGAGCAGTACTTC.

The chain combines TRBV30 with TRBJ2-2; D is uncertain. The CDR3 runs to 14 residues. Germline CDR1 reads GTSNPN; CDR2 reads SVGIG (reference sequence). The V and J ends lost 0 bases and 9 bases respectively, with 14 bases between them. CDR3 residues: CAWSVSPRNRELFF. Here the CDR3 DNA reads TGTGCCTGGAGTGTATCCCCCCGTAACAGGGAGCTGTTTTTT.

The chain combines TRBV5-5 with TRBJ2-7; 7 positions match TRBD2. Unmatched junction bases numbered 6, after V lost 2 bases and J lost 1 base. This CDR3 is built from 15 residues. Germline lookup yields CDR1 SGHKS and CDR2 YYEKEE (reference sequence). The CDR3 nucleotides are TGTGCCAGCAGCTTTGGCGGGAGAGGTTCCTACGAGCAGTACTTC. Translation: CASSFGGRGSYEQYF. The entire variable domain, with the rest obtained from reference TRBV5-5 and TRBJ2-7, is as follows: DAGVTQSPTHLIKTRGQQVTLRCSPISGHKSVSWYQQVLGQGPQFIFQYYEKEERGRGNFPDRFSARQFPNYSSELNVNALLLGDSALYLCASSFGGRGSYEQYFGPGTRLTVT.

Here the CDR3 DNA reads TGTGCCAGCAGCTTTACTAGCGGGAGTTACGAGCAGTACTTC. Encoded protein: CASSFTSGSYEQYF. The chain carries TRBV11-2 and TRBJ2-7, with 11 bases that match TRBD2. Germline trimming cut 3 bases from V and 4 bases from J; bases unmatched to any gene: 2. Germline-derived CDR1 and CDR2 are SGHAT and FQNNGV. CDR3 length equals 14 residues.

This clone was seen a single time. The chain joins TRBV5-4 to TRBJ2-1; tentative D call: TRBD2 (6 bases). The CDR3 contains 15 residues. V was pared by 5 bases and J by 0 bases, with 12 bases between. From germline, CDR1 is SGHNT and CDR2 YYREEE (reference sequence). CDR3 in amino acids: CASRPGLPSYNEQFF. CDR3 DNA: TGTGCCAGCAGACCGGGACTCCCCTCCTACAATGAGCAGTTCTTC.

This rearrangement joins TRBV25-1 to TRBJ1-6; D may be TRBD1 (6 bases). V dropped 6 bases and J dropped 0 bases, with 9 bases sitting between them. The CDR3 totals 15 residues. CDR1 is MGHDK and CDR2 is SYGVNS in the germline V gene. This CDR3 reads CASRTGSSYNSPLHF. Here the CDR3 DNA reads TGTGCCAGCAGAACAGGGAGCTCCTATAATTCACCCCTCCACTTT. Based on the CDR3 plus reference TRBV25-1 and TRBJ1-6, the full variable domain is EADIYQTPRYLVIGTGKKITLECSQTMGHDKMYWYQQDPGMELHLIHYSYGVNSTEKGDLSSESTVSRIRTEHFPLTLESARPSHTSQYLCASRTGSSYNSPLHFGNGTRLTVT.

The chain employs TRBV6-5 and TRBJ2-3; 9 bases match TRBD2. The germline V gene has CDR1 MNHEY and CDR2 SVGAGI. V lost 6 bases, J lost 2 bases, and 6 bases stayed unmatched. This CDR3 has 15 residues. CDR3 protein: CASRDAGGPTDTQYF. The CDR3 region has the DNA TGTGCCAGCAGGGATGCGGGAGGGCCCACAGATACGCAGTATTTT.

This clone appeared a few times. This chain joins TRBV6-5 and TRBJ2-7, with TRBD1 matching 9 bases. V was clipped by 5 bases and J by 0 bases; unmatched bases: 5. Germline V CDR1 and CDR2: MNHEY, SVGAGI. CDR3 size: 15 residues. The CDR3 nucleotides are TGTGCCAGCAGTCGCGGGACAGGGAGCTCCTACGAGCAGTACTTC. Protein: CASSRGTGSSYEQYF.

This chain joins TRBV28 and TRBJ1-4; 9 bases line up with TRBD1. Germline-derived CDR1 and CDR2 are MDHEN and SYDVKM. The ends lost 6 bases at V and 10 bases at J; junction bases unmatched: 6. The CDR3 covers 13 residues. This chain's CDR3 is CASSLQGARKLFF. Written as DNA, the CDR3 is TGTGCCAGCAGCCTACAGGGGGCAAGAAAACTGTTTTTT.

V usage is TRBV4-2 and J usage is TRBJ2-7; TRBD2 aligns across 14 bases. The CDR3 is 20 residues long. Trimming at V came to 0 bases and at J to 2 bases, leaving 12 bases not matched to a gene. The germline V gene encodes CDR1 LGHNA and CDR2 YNFKEQ. The CDR3, as DNA: TGTGCCAGCAGCCAAGATCTTGGGACTAGCGGGAGTGGCTATACCTACGAGCAGTACTTC. It encodes CASSQDLGTSGSGYTYEQYF.

The V gene is TRBV5-8, the J gene TRBJ2-3, with 9 bases matching TRBD1. The ends lost 5 bases at V and 5 bases at J; junction bases unmatched: 3. The CDR3 consists of 13 residues. Germline assignment: CDR1 SGHTS and CDR2 YDEGEE. CDR3 in amino acids: CASRQGAGDTQYF. The CDR3 nucleotides are TGTGCCAGCAGACAGGGGGCGGGAGATACGCAGTATTTT.

V usage is TRBV19 and J usage is TRBJ1-5, with 8 nucleotides matching TRBD1. V trimming: 6 bases; J trimming: 0 bases; junction bases outside the gene matches: 4. Germline CDR1 reads LNHDA; CDR2 reads SQIVND (reference sequence). There are 15 residues in the CDR3. Here the CDR3 reads CASRQGQVSNQPQHF. DNA of the CDR3: TGTGCCAGTAGACAGGGACAGGTTAGCAATCAGCCCCAGCATTTT.

The rearrangement links TRBV30 to TRBJ2-5, with 7 bases aligning to TRBD2. The DNA matches TRBJ2-7 better at its end, which makes the J call doubtful. This CDR3 spans 14 amino acids. Germline assignment: CDR1 GTSNPN and CDR2 SVGIG (reference sequence). The DNA for the CDR3 is TGTGCCTGGAGTGACGGGAGGTTCCCATCCGAGCAGTACTTC. Its protein product is CAWSDGRFPSEQYF.

The chain uses TRBV5-4 and TRBJ2-2; D not certain. Germline loops: CDR1 SGHNT, CDR2 YYREEE (reference sequence). V dropped 4 bases and J dropped 2 bases, with 6 bases sitting between them. The CDR3 has 13 amino acids. The chain's CDR3 is CASSRRNTGELFF. CDR3 coding DNA: TGTGCCAGCAGCCGGAGAAACACCGGGGAGCTGTTTTTT.

This chain links TRBV5-1 with TRBJ2-1, with a possible D match to TRBD2 (5 bases). The germline CDR1 and CDR2 sequences are SGHRS and YFSETQ. The ends were cut back, 0 bases at V and 0 bases at J, with 10 bases in the middle. The CDR3 totals 16 residues. CDR3 nucleotide sequence: TGCGCCAGCAGCTTGGTCCCGGGGAGCTCCTACAATGAGCAGTTCTTC. Translating it yields CASSLVPGSSYNEQFF.

J is TRBJ2-1 and V is TRBV10-3; 9 bases agree with TRBD2. CDR1 is ENHRY, CDR2 SYGVKD, per germline. The CDR3 extends over 16 amino acids. Trimming cost V 0 bases and J 0 bases; bases outside gene matches: 0. The CDR3 region is CAISESSGSSYNEQFF. In DNA, the CDR3 is TGTGCCATCAGTGAGTCTAGCGGGAGCTCCTACAATGAGCAGTTCTTC.

The V call is TRBV6-1, the J call TRBJ2-7; D is unresolved. Germline-derived CDR1 and CDR2 are MNHNS and SASEGT. Between the trimmed V and J ends, which lost 0 bases and 3 bases, there was a span of 12 bases. This CDR3 contains 15 residues. CDR3 loop: CASSEARLDGYEQYF. The CDR3 nucleotides read TGTGCCAGCAGTGAAGCCCGTCTAGATGGCTACGAGCAGTACTTC.

This clone came up once. The rearrangement uses TRBV5-4 and TRBJ2-7, with 10 nucleotides matching TRBD1. With V trimmed by 4 bases and J by 4 bases, 8 bases remained unmatched. Germline assignment: CDR1 SGHNT and CDR2 YYREEE (reference sequence). This CDR3 comprises 15 residues. The CDR3 spells CASSLGTGEVYEQYF. CDR3 DNA sequence: TGTGCCAGCAGCCTAGGGACAGGGGAGGTTTACGAGCAGTACTTC.

This chain connects TRBV7-9 to TRBJ2-3; 7 bases map to TRBD2. Germline CDR1 reads SEHNR; CDR2 reads FQNEAQ (reference sequence). The V gene end was trimmed by 5 bases and the J gene end by 2 bases; junction bases not matched to a gene: 7. The length of the CDR3 is 15 residues. The CDR3 loop reads CASSPGLVNTDTQYF. CDR3 nucleotides: TGTGCCAGCAGCCCCGGACTAGTGAACACAGATACGCAGTATTTT.